This record concerns one T cell receptor beta chain sequence. The target of this receptor is not known. No base quality values were provided; no much bigger clone lies one nucleotide off. The data were taken from a study of T cells after yellow fever vaccination (dated by TCRdb to the late 2010s). About the full investigation: The SMART-Seq v4 Ultra Low Input RNA kit was used to prepare libraries from fractions with low cell numbers. Bulk TCR alpha and beta repertoires were sequenced longitudinally to track T-cell clones before and after primary and booster YFV17D yellow fever vaccination. Two healthy male donors, one aged 18 to 29 and one aged 30 to 40 years, were included in the cohort. Blood samples were taken at several timepoints before and after primary and secondary immunization, and bulk PBMC replicates and cell subsets were isolated. Study-level results and caveats: Most clones expanded after primary vaccination were re-detected after the booster (almost 98% of CD4 and around 88% of CD8), suggesting broad memory maintenance. A small fraction of clonotypes showed up in both the CD4 and CD8 compartments, probably as a result of convergent recombination. FACS-sorted repertoires could contain abundant contaminating clonotypes from the bulk population, so computational filtering was required. Only a couple of donors were included in the study, so the extent to which the findings can be generalized is limited. Compared with the primary T-cell response, the secondary T-cell response was faster but weaker, reaching its peak on day 5 rather than on day 15.

Instrument on record: Illumina NovaSeq 6000. TCR cDNA was synthesized by 5'RACE template switching, which introduced a universal primer site and unique molecular identifiers. cDNA synthesis was primed from both the TCR alpha and TCR beta constant segments. Two PCR steps were used to amplify libraries, with sample barcodes and sequencing adapters being added in the second step. Sequencing of libraries was done on Illumina HiSeq 2500 (2x100 bp) or NovaSeq (2x150 bp). In the original analysis: MIGEC handled demultiplexing of reads and collapsing into UMI consensus sequences, while MiXCR performed V(D)J alignment. Vaccine-responding clonotypes were defined with edgeR using replicate PBMC samples, requiring FDR below 0.01 and a log2 fold change above 5 up to day 15. Each bulk clonotype received a CD4 or CD8 identity based on whether the sequenced CD4 or CD8 repertoire contained that clonotype at higher abundance. TCRdb's own reprocessing of the public reads used fastp at Q25 and MiXCR and kept productive beta chains. A single entry per CDR3 protein holds the most common genes and DNA from its merged rows. The V and J calls shown here were made by TCRdb, not taken from the authors' results. In all, the sample holds hundreds of thousands of distinct CDR3 sequences, and 9.5% to 15% of those were seen once. Approximately 3.3% of the sample belongs to the ten largest clones.

The CDR3 spans 15 residues, from the cysteine through the phenylalanine. The entry retains the CDR3 DNA only, 45 bases that are in frame from base 1. CDR1 and CDR2 (SGHRS, YFSETQ) derive from the germline V gene. Germline trimming amounts to 2 bases on V and 5 bases on J, with 9 as the count of junction bases outside the gene matches. The treatment or condition label, as the study defines it: live attenuated yellow fever vaccine strain. PBMCs were isolated from peripheral blood using a standard Ficoll-Paque protocol. Dynabeads CD4 and CD8 positive selection kits were used to isolate the CD4 and CD8 T-cell fractions. TriZol was used to extract RNA from bulk PBMCs, CD4 and CD8 fractions, and dextramer-positive and dextramer-negative fractions.

The sequenced sample was CD4+ T cells sorted from PBMCs, obtained 15 days after the yellow fever booster vaccination. The chain is made from TRBV5-1 and TRBJ2-5; 7 central nucleotides agree with TRBD1. This sequence was found in a man younger than 30 who received the YFV17D yellow fever vaccine. The nucleotide sequence reads as follows: TGCGCCAGCAGCTTAACAGGGGCTACCCAGGAGACCCAGTACTTC. This sequence encodes CASSLTGATQETQYF.